A single sample is the source of the 31 T cell receptor beta chains below, sequenced in a study of cytomegalovirus exposure and HLA in healthy donors. Amplification used 60 Vbeta primers and 13 Jbeta primers. Method: immunoSEQ multiplex PCR; TCRdb's copy keeps in-frame clones and lacks some. The profile shows approximately 200,000 clones, over 65% of them singletons. Sequencing was done on a sample of PBMCs. Receptors were obtained from a boy aged 2 to 10 in good health and CMV-seronegative.

V and J are TRBV4-1 and TRBJ2-1, with TRBD2 identical over 12 bases. The CDR3 spans 15 residues. Germline assignment: CDR1 MGHRA and CDR2 YSYEKL. With V trimmed by 5 bases and J by 10 bases, 9 bases remained unmatched. The CDR3 spells CASSYPSGGAGEQFF. CDR3 DNA sequence: TGCGCCAGCAGCTACCCTAGCGGGGGGGCCGGGGAGCAGTTCTTC.

In its sample, this clone was seen once. Here the CDR3 reads CASREGQGDYGYTF. CDR3 in DNA: TGTGCCAGCAGGGAGGGACAGGGGGACTATGGCTACACCTTC. The chain combines TRBV6-1 with TRBJ1-2; 11 nucleotides align to TRBD1. This CDR3 is built from 14 residues. Losses at the gene ends were 6 bases for V and 3 bases for J; bases not matched to a gene: 3. The germline V gene encodes CDR1 MNHNS and CDR2 SASEGT.

V gene TRBV6-1 combines with J gene TRBJ1-5; 7 bases line up with TRBD1. Unmatched junction bases numbered 11, after V lost 4 bases and J lost 5 bases. In germline, CDR1 is MNHNS, CDR2 SASEGT. CDR3 length: 16 residues. Here the CDR3 reads CASSATTGRYDQPQHF. The DNA of the CDR3 is TGTGCCAGCAGTGCTACGACAGGGAGATATGATCAGCCCCAGCATTTT.

This chain connects TRBV19 to TRBJ2-1, with D perhaps matching TRBD2 (5 bases). Trimming removed 5 bases at V and 1 base at J, with 9 bases between. This CDR3 comprises 14 residues. Germline CDR1 is LNHDA and CDR2 is SQIVND (reference sequence). CDR3 loop: CASSRGESYNEQFF. CDR3 nucleotide sequence: TGTGCCAGTAGTCGGGGAGAGTCCTACAATGAGCAGTTCTTC. Full variable domain (outside the CDR3, taken from reference TRBV19 and TRBJ2-1): DGGITQSPKYLFRKEGQNVTLSCEQNLNHDAMYWYRQDPGQGLRLIYYSQIVNDFQKGDIAEGYSVSREKKESFPLTVTSAQKNPTAFYLCASSRGESYNEQFFGPGTRLTVL.

This clone appeared once. The rearrangement joins TRBV19 to TRBJ2-5; TRBD2 agrees at 7 bases. The CDR3 is made up of 14 amino acids. After removal of 3 bases from V and 3 bases from J, the junction contained 4 bases not matched to a gene. From germline, CDR1 is LNHDA and CDR2 SQIVND (reference sequence). DNA for the CDR3: TGTGCCAGTAGTATCGGGGGGAGCAAAGAGACCCAGTACTTC. This translates into CASSIGGSKETQYF.

This clone was counted between two and nine times. The chain uses TRBV20-1 and TRBJ2-3; 7 bases line up with TRBD2. This CDR3 spans 11 amino acids. Losses at the gene ends were 3 bases for V and 7 bases for J; bases not matched to a gene: 1. The germline V gene has CDR1 DFQATT and CDR2 SNEGSKA (reference sequence). As DNA, the CDR3 is TGCAGTGCTAGGCGGGGGAATACGCAGTATTTT. As protein: CSARRGNTQYF.

This clone was detected once. The rearrangement joins TRBV4-3 to TRBJ1-4; D remains ambiguous. Germline V gene lookup returns CDR1 LGHNA and CDR2 YSLEER. V was shortened by 0 bases and J by 5 bases, with 10 bases between the two germline ends. CDR3 length: 15 amino acids. CDR3 residues: CASSQDQAINEKLFF. CDR3 bases: TGCGCCAGCAGCCAAGATCAGGCAATAAATGAAAAACTGTTTTTT.

The chain has TRBV7-2 and TRBJ2-3; possibly TRBD2 for D (6 bases). The CDR3 runs 16 residues. Trimming left V 5 bases short and J 4 bases short, with 19 bases between. CDR1 is SGHTA, CDR2 FQGNSA, per germline. CDR3: CASSPGDFAGADTQYF. Here the CDR3 DNA reads TGTGCCAGCAGCCCCGGGGACTTTGCTGGGGCAGATACGCAGTATTTT.

This rearrangement joins TRBV19 to TRBJ2-3, with 7 nucleotides matching TRBD2. The trim removed 7 bases at V and 4 bases at J, leaving 14 bases unmatched. This CDR3 spans 16 amino acids. Germline V gives CDR1 LNHDA, CDR2 SQIVND (reference sequence). The CDR3 region is CASIGRTSTLADTQYF. CDR3 bases: TGTGCCAGTATTGGGAGGACTAGTACCCTCGCAGATACGCAGTATTTT.

The rearrangement uses TRBV4-3 and TRBJ2-1; D uncertain. CDR1 and CDR2 from the germline V gene are LGHNA and YSLEER. CDR3 length: 19 residues. Trimming shortened V by 0 bases and J by 4 bases, and 22 bases separated the two germline ends. This CDR3 reads CASSQDLMPSSLGYNEQFF. CDR3 bases: TGCGCCAGCAGCCAAGATTTAATGCCCTCGAGTCTCGGGTACAATGAGCAGTTCTTC.

In this sample, this clone turned up a few times. The CDR3 DNA sequence: TGTGCCAGCAGCCGCGCAGGCGGGGGGCGCGCAGATACGCAGTATTTT. Its protein is CASSRAGGGRADTQYF. The V call is TRBV13, the J call TRBJ2-3; 8 bases line up with TRBD2. The CDR3 has 16 amino acids. Germline assignment: CDR1 PRHDT and CDR2 FYEKMQ (reference sequence). Trimming cost V 5 bases and J 4 bases; bases outside gene matches: 11.

V and J are TRBV11-2 and TRBJ1-1; D is ambiguous. This CDR3 has 11 residues. V gave up 5 bases and J gave up 4 bases, with 5 bases separating them. Germline V CDR1 and CDR2: SGHAT, FQNNGV. The CDR3 protein is CASSPVTEAFF. In DNA, the CDR3 is TGTGCCAGCAGCCCGGTCACTGAAGCTTTCTTT.

About this clone itself: Other DNA sequences from this sample encode an identical CDR3 as well. The chain carries TRBV30 and TRBJ2-7, with D perhaps matching TRBD2 (6 bases). The CDR3 covers 12 residues. V was clipped by 3 bases and J by 0 bases, with 6 bases between them. Germline V gene lookup returns CDR1 GTSNPN and CDR2 SVGIG (reference sequence). This chain's CDR3 is CAWRRDSYEQYF. DNA for the CDR3: TGTGCCTGGAGGCGGGACTCCTACGAGCAGTACTTC.

This chain uses TRBV4-1 with TRBJ1-6, with TRBD1 identical over 8 bases. The CDR3 contains 18 residues. Germline V gene data show CDR1 as MGHRA and CDR2 as YSYEKL. V was clipped by 0 bases and J by 7 bases; unmatched bases: 11. The chain's CDR3 is CASSQDSRTGFGNSPLHF. The CDR3 coding sequence is TGCGCCAGCAGCCAAGATTCCCGGACAGGGTTTGGGAATTCACCCCTCCACTTT.

V usage is TRBV7-9 and J usage is TRBJ2-1; perhaps TRBD2 as D (5 bases). The germline V gene encodes CDR1 SEHNR and CDR2 FQNEAQ (reference sequence). The V end lost 7 bases, the J end lost 7 bases, and 20 bases lay between the germline ends. CDR3 length: 15 amino acids. The CDR3 protein is CASTLGGSQRNEQFF. In nucleotides, the CDR3 is TGTGCCAGCACCTTGGGTGGGAGCCAAAGGAATGAGCAGTTCTTC.

This clone was detected only a few times. CDR3 bases: TGTGCCAGCAGCTCACCTCGGACAGGGAACACTGAAGCTTTCTTT. This encodes CASSSPRTGNTEAFF. The chain recombines TRBV13 with TRBJ1-1; 7 bases line up with TRBD1. The CDR3 has 15 residues. The germline V gene encodes CDR1 PRHDT and CDR2 FYEKMQ (reference sequence). The V gene end was trimmed by 4 bases and the J gene end by 1 base; junction bases not matched to a gene: 6.

The chain uses TRBV5-1 and TRBJ1-5; D unresolved. V shed 7 bases and J shed 2 bases, with 10 bases lying between them. The CDR3 extends over 13 amino acids. The germline V gene encodes CDR1 SGHRS and CDR2 YFSETQ. CDR3 sequence (DNA): TGCGCCAGCTCGCCCACGGGCAATCAGCCCCAGCATTTT. This encodes CASSPTGNQPQHF.

The rearrangement links TRBV9 to TRBJ2-5, with 12 bases identical to TRBD2. Germline lookup yields CDR1 SGDLS and CDR2 YYNGEE. Trimming cost V 3 bases and J 3 bases; bases outside gene matches: 0. CDR3 length: 14 amino acids. The CDR3 protein is CASSGTSGEETQYF. DNA for the CDR3: TGTGCCAGCAGCGGGACTAGCGGGGAAGAGACCCAGTACTTC.

The chain combines TRBV7-9 with TRBJ1-2; 8 bases are a match to TRBD1. CDR1 SEHNR and CDR2 FQNEAQ come from the germline V gene (reference sequence). The CDR3 sequence is 14 residues long. V was pared by 4 bases and J by 2 bases, with 3 bases of the junction left unmatched. The CDR3 DNA is TGTGCCAGCAGCTCACAGGGGGACAACTATGGCTACACCTTC. Protein product: CASSSQGDNYGYTF.

V is TRBV7-9 and J is TRBJ2-5; D is possibly TRBD2 (5 bases). V was cut by 5 bases and J by 5 bases, with 15 bases left in between. Germline CDR1 and CDR2: SEHNR and FQNEAQ (reference sequence). This CDR3 region has 14 residues. The CDR3 DNA sequence: TGTGCCAGCAGCCTCATCGGGCCGGGGGAGACCCAGTACTTC. Its protein product is CASSLIGPGETQYF.

The V call is TRBV10-3, the J call TRBJ2-4; D possibly corresponds to TRBD2 (6 bases). CDR1 is ENHRY and CDR2 is SYGVKD in the germline V gene. V lost 0 bases to trimming and J lost 8 bases, with 14 bases between them. This CDR3 region has 15 residues. The CDR3 sequence is CAISESQDYVHIQYF. CDR3 nucleotides: TGTGCCATCAGTGAGTCTCAGGACTACGTTCACATTCAGTACTTC.

The chain couples TRBV13 to TRBJ1-5; no definite D call. Trimming stripped 2 bases from V and 6 bases from J, with 8 bases between. The CDR3 runs 13 residues. Germline V gene data show CDR1 as PRHDT and CDR2 as FYEKMQ (reference sequence). The CDR3 DNA follows: TGTGCCAGCAGCTTAATGCTAGGTCAGCCCCAGCATTTT. Protein product: CASSLMLGQPQHF.

This clone occurred once. V usage is TRBV5-1 and J usage is TRBJ1-2, with D perhaps matching TRBD1 (5 bases). Trimming stripped 0 bases from V and 8 bases from J, with 5 bases between. Germline V gene lookup returns CDR1 SGHRS and CDR2 YFSETQ. The CDR3 extends over 11 amino acids. In DNA, the CDR3 is TGCGCCAGCAGCTTGGAGGGGGGCTACACCTTC. Amino acids: CASSLEGGYTF. Full variable domain (remainder filled in from reference TRBV5-1 and TRBJ1-2): KAGVTQTPRYLIKTRGQQVTLSCSPISGHRSVSWYQQTPGQGLQFLFEYFSETQRNKGNFPGRFSGRQFSNSRSEMNVSTLELGDSALYLCASSLEGGYTFGSGTRLTVV.

The chain combines TRBV4-3 with TRBJ1-4, with D perhaps TRBD1 (6 bases). Germline V gene sequence: CDR1 LGHNA, CDR2 YSLEER. This CDR3 has 15 residues. V was cut by 0 bases and J by 4 bases, with 9 bases left in between. CDR3 nucleotide sequence: TGCGCCAGCAGCCAAGATTGGGGGCTTAATGAAAAACTGTTTTTT. It codes for CASSQDWGLNEKLFF.

This clone was detected only a few times. The genes are TRBV5-1 and TRBJ2-1; D unclear. Trimming shortened V by 1 base and J by 7 bases, and 12 bases separated the two germline ends. CDR3 size: 14 residues. Germline V gives CDR1 SGHRS, CDR2 YFSETQ. CDR3 in DNA: TGCGCCAGCAGCTTGAGAGTCTTGCTTAATGAGCAGTTCTTC. It yields the protein CASSLRVLLNEQFF.

The V gene is TRBV6-1, the J gene TRBJ1-5; 8 bases align to TRBD1. The CDR3 runs to 14 residues. Germline values: CDR1 MNHNS, CDR2 SASEGT. Losses at the gene ends were 4 bases for V and 6 bases for J; bases not matched to a gene: 5. Written as DNA, the CDR3 is TGTGCCAGCAGTGTCCTCAGGGGGCTTCAGCCCCAGCATTTT. Amino acid sequence: CASSVLRGLQPQHF.

The V and J genes are TRBV2 and TRBJ2-7; 13 nucleotides align to TRBD2. CDR1 SNHLY and CDR2 FYNNEI come from the germline V gene. The CDR3 contains 14 residues. Trimming at V came to 10 bases and at J to 2 bases, leaving 5 bases not matched to a gene. CDR3 loop: CATRGLAGAYEQYF. The CDR3 bases are TGTGCCACTCGAGGACTAGCGGGGGCCTACGAGCAGTACTTC.

The V and J genes are TRBV7-8 and TRBJ1-1, with TRBD1 as a possible D gene (5 bases). Germline lookup yields CDR1 SGHVS and CDR2 FQNEAQ. There are 15 residues in the CDR3. V was cut by 5 bases and J by 6 bases, with 19 bases left in between. In DNA, the CDR3 is TGTGCCAGCAGCCAACGGACATTGAGATGGTCTGAAGCTTTCTTT. Translated, it gives CASSQRTLRWSEAFF.

The chain is built from TRBV7-6 and TRBJ2-5; D is unresolved. Looked up from germline, CDR1 is SGHVS and CDR2 is FNYEAQ. The CDR3 runs 15 residues. The germline V and J ends were trimmed by 0 bases and 5 bases, with 13 bases remaining between them. This chain's CDR3 is CASSLASPSRETQYF. CDR3 nucleotides: TGTGCCAGCAGCTTAGCGTCGCCGTCGAGGGAGACCCAGTACTTC.

The genes are TRBV7-2 and TRBJ2-7, with D perhaps TRBD2 (5 bases). Trimming left V 1 base short and J 3 bases short, with 7 bases between. Germline lookup yields CDR1 SGHTA and CDR2 FQGNSA. The CDR3 spans 13 residues. This CDR3 is CASSLGLHYEQYF. The CDR3 DNA follows: TGTGCCAGCAGCTTAGGACTACACTACGAGCAGTACTTC.

J is TRBJ2-5 and V is TRBV5-4, with 11 bases that match TRBD1. Germline CDR1 and CDR2: SGHNT and YYREEE (reference sequence). The CDR3 is 14 amino acids. J lost 5 bases, V lost 4 bases, and 4 bases had no gene match. The CDR3 here is CASSRTGGEETQYF. The CDR3, as DNA: TGTGCCAGCAGCCGGACAGGGGGCGAGGAGACCCAGTACTTC.